The sequence of this T cell receptor beta chain was determined in a study of blood T cell repertoires in COVID-19. Overall study: Material from acute and convalescent COVID-19 was sourced from the United States, Italy and Spain. Sources were T cells, B-cell-depleted T cells, or PBMCs; the material itself was cDNA or gDNA.

Germline lookup yields CDR1 SGHAT and CDR2 FQDESV (reference sequence). Trimming at V came to 6 bases and at J to 6 bases, leaving 14 bases not matched to a gene. This CDR3 has 16 amino acids. Under the authors' procedure: Amplification of reference gene primers was used by the study to estimate nucleated cell counts. Sequenced by immunoSEQ multiplex PCR; TCRdb stores in-frame clones only, minus some. V and J calls and clone size are given by that table; D and trimming were obtained from the DNA. Counted here are about 93,000 clones, approximately 87% occurring once; the ten biggest clones make up around 1.5%.

Sequencing was performed on peripheral blood. V and J are TRBV11-1 and TRBJ1-1, with 9 bases that match TRBD1. This receptor was identified in a human donor with active COVID-19. The donor label of this sample is uncertain. DNA for the CDR3: TGTGCCAGCAGTTACAGGGGGACAGGGAAAAGGGCTGAAGCTTTCTTT. As protein: CASSYRGTGKRAEAFF.